Here is one T cell receptor (beta chain) with its context. TCRdb keeps only in-frame clones here, not all; method: immunoSEQ multiplex PCR. The sample contains fewer than 150,000 clones, roughly 97% of which appear only once. The V segment lost 7 bases and the J segment 1 base; nucleotides outside the gene matches: 7. The germline CDR1 and CDR2 sequences are SQVTM and ANQGSEA. The CDR3 loop spans 14 amino acids. The sample is drawn from a study of T cell changes during pregnancy in multiple sclerosis. The receptor was isolated from a female donor with multiple sclerosis, enrolled in a pregnancy study. Source: peripheral blood, taken after pregnancy. This chain joins TRBV29-1 and TRBJ2-7; 10 bases are shared with TRBD1. DNA for the CDR3: TGCAGCGCTGGGGGACAGGGGCCATCCTACGAGCAGTACTTC. Protein product: CSAGGQGPSYEQYF.